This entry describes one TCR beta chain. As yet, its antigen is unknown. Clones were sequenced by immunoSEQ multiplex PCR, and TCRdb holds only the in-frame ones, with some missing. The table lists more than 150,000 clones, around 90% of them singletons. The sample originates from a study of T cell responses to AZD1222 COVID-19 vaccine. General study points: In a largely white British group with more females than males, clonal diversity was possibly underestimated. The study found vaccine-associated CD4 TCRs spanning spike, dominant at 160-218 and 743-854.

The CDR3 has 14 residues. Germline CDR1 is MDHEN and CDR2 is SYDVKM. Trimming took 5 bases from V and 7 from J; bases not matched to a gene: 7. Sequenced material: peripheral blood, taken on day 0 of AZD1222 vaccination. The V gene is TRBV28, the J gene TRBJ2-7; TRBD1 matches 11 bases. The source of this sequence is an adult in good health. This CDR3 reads CASSTGQGAGEQYF. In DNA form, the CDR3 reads TGTGCCAGCAGTACCGGACAGGGGGCCGGGGAGCAGTACTTC.